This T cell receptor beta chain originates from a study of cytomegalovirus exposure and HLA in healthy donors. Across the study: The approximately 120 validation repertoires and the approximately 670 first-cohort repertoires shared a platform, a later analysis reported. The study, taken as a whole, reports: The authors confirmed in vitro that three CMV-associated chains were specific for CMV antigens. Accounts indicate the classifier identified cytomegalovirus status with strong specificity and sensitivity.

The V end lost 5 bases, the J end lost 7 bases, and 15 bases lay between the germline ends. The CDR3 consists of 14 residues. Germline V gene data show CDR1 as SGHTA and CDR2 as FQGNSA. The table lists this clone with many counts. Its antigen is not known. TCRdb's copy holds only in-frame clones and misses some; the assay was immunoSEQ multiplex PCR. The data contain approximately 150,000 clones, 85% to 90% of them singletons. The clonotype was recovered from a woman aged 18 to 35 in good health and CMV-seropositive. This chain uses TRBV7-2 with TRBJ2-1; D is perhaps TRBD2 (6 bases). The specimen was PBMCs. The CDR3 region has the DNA TGTGCCAGCAGCCGGGGAGGACTTGCTAATGAGCAGTTCTTC. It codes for CASSRGGLANEQFF.